These T cell receptor beta chains were read from a single sample in a study of OX40 agonist ivuxolimab in advanced cancers. The method was immunoSEQ multiplex PCR; TCRdb's version includes in-frame clones alone and lacks a portion of them. This sample yields 65,000 to 90,000 clones, of which just under 90% are seen a single time; approximately 9.9% belongs to the top ten. Sequences were derived from CD4+ or CD8+ T cells sorted from blood, sampled in a trial of the OX40 agonist ivuxolimab. These receptors were obtained from an adult with an advanced solid tumor such as melanoma, head and neck, liver or kidney cancer. Each CDR3 is given with its conserved first and last residue. A D gene is named only where the DNA matches it firmly. The listing skips clone size in some rows; elsewhere it reads once, few, many or a size class.

v_gene	j_gene	abundance	d_gene	CDR3aa	CDR3nt
TRBV5-1	TRBJ2-7	-	TRBD1	CASSQTGGHEQYF	TGCGCCAGCAGCCAGACAGGGGGCCACGAGCAGTACTTC
TRBV7-6	TRBJ2-7	-	TRBD1	CASSLEGTGAYEQYF	TGTGCCAGCAGCTTAGAAGGGACAGGGGCATACGAGCAGTACTTC
TRBV6-1	TRBJ1-4	-	TRBD1	CASVSKQGNNEKLFF	TGTGCCAGCGTCTCGAAACAGGGGAACAATGAAAAACTGTTTTTT
TRBV27	TRBJ2-2	-	TRBD1	CAKQRPGQYTGELFF	TGTGCCAAACAAAGACCGGGACAGTACACCGGGGAGCTGTTTTTT
TRBV9	TRBJ1-2	few	-	CASSAGYYGYTF	TGTGCCAGCAGCGCAGGCTACTATGGCTACACCTTC
TRBV2	TRBJ2-7	-	-	CASSEGPNTFEQYF	TGTGCCAGCAGTGAGGGTCCAAATACCTTCGAGCAGTACTTC
TRBV10-2	TRBJ1-5	-	-	CASGQPQHF	TGCGCCAGCGGCCAGCCCCAGCATTTT
TRBV5-8	TRBJ2-7	few	TRBD1	CASRPGDRGSGGPFVF	TGTGCCAGCAGGCCCGGGGACAGGGGCTCGGGGGGGCCCTTTGTCTTC
TRBV25-1	TRBJ2-1	-	-	CASSESGKIGSVWQFF	TGTGCCAGCAGTGAATCAGGGAAAATTGGATCCGTGTGGCAGTTCTTC
TRBV18	TRBJ2-1	-	-	CASSPPGPDNEQFF	TGTGCCAGCTCACCACCTGGACCAGACAATGAGCAGTTCTTC
TRBV6-1	TRBJ2-7	-	TRBD2	CASSESGTSGVEQYF	TGTGCCAGCAGTGAATCCGGGACTAGCGGGGTCGAGCAGTACTTC
TRBV11-3	TRBJ2-1	-	TRBD1	CASSSQGASYNEQFF	TGTGCCAGCAGTTCCCAGGGGGCTTCCTACAATGAGCAGTTCTTC
TRBV11-3	TRBJ1-2	-	TRBD1	CATATPITGAEGYTF	TGTGCCACCGCGACCCCCATAACAGGGGCGGAAGGCTACACCTTC
TRBV28	TRBJ2-1	-	-	CASSPRLYNEQFF	TGTGCCAGCAGTCCGCGGTTGTATAATGAGCAGTTCTTC
TRBV6-4	TRBJ1-2	-	-	CASSPRVQAHYGYTF	TGTGCCAGCAGCCCCCGGGTCCAAGCCCACTATGGCTACACCTTC
TRBV30	TRBJ1-1	-	-	CAWSGTEAFF	TGTGCCTGGAGTGGCACTGAAGCTTTCTTT
TRBV27	TRBJ1-5	-	-	CASSFTASNQPQHF	TGTGCCAGCAGTTTTACGGCAAGCAATCAGCCCCAGCATTTT
TRBV7-9	TRBJ2-7	-	-	CASSRMGGYEQYF	TGTGCCAGCAGCCGGATGGGCGGCTACGAGCAGTACTTC
TRBV6-5	TRBJ2-3	-	-	CASSYSPTDTQYF	TGTGCCAGCAGTTACTCCCCCACAGATACGCAGTATTTT
TRBV27	TRBJ2-1	once	-	CASRTTDGKTPNEQFF	TGTGCCAGCAGAACGACGGACGGCAAAACGCCCAATGAGCAGTTCTTC
TRBV27	TRBJ2-5	-	-	CASSFITTRGPGETQYF	TGTGCCAGCAGTTTTATTACGACTCGCGGACCGGGCGAGACCCAGTACTTC
TRBV10-3	TRBJ2-7	few	TRBD1	CAISEFRGQGDEQYF	TGTGCCATCAGTGAGTTCAGGGGACAGGGGGACGAGCAGTACTTC
TRBV7-2	TRBJ2-7	-	TRBD2	CASSLGPTSDYEQYF	TGTGCCAGCAGCTTGGGCCCAACTAGCGACTACGAGCAGTACTTC
TRBV5-4	TRBJ2-7	few	-	CASSDQFYEQYF	TGTGCCAGCAGCGACCAATTCTACGAGCAGTACTTC
TRBV11-2	TRBJ1-6	-	TRBD1	CASSFTGTGPSNSPLHF	TGTGCCAGCAGCTTTACCGGGACAGGCCCTTCTAATTCACCCCTCCACTTT
TRBV27	TRBJ2-3	-	-	CASSQGLTTQYF	TGTGCCAGCAGTCAGGGACTTACGACGCAGTATTTT
TRBV9	TRBJ1-3	-	-	CASRGGNTIYF	TGTGCCAGCAGGGGGGGAAACACCATATATTTT
TRBV7-9	TRBJ2-3	-	-	CASIQSSTDTQYF	TGTGCCAGCATTCAGTCTAGCACAGATACGCAGTATTTT